One T cell receptor beta chain is described in this entry. Its binding antigen is unknown. Base qualities are not at hand, and no much larger clone is one base apart. At one collaborating source in Seattle, patients were enrolled during active infection and were followed longitudinally through the course of disease. Each collaborating institution followed its own protocols to collect whole blood in K2EDTA tubes. Collaborator samples were shipped for TCRbeta analysis as frozen whole blood, isolated PBMCs, or DNA extracted from either sample type. The entry originates in a study of blood T cell repertoires in COVID-19 (dated by TCRdb to the early 2020s). Broadly, across the study: Collaborator samples came from the United States, Italy and Spain and covered acute and convalescent phases of COVID-19. The material from the prospective study consisted of cDNA or gDNA derived from T cells, B-cell-depleted T cells, or PBMCs. The repertoires were made available in a free public database intended to serve as a resource for research on the immune response to SARS-CoV-2. Samples came from the ongoing ImmuneRACE study (first 160 participants) plus 1,254 subjects from 6 global collaborators. Subjects who had been exposed to COVID-19, were actively infected with it, or had recovered from it provided the deeply sampled blood TCRbeta repertoires that made up the dataset. The sample metadata nearly always contained a de-identified subject ID, COVID-19 status, age in years and sex. Where available, HLA class I and class II types were taken from metadata supplied by the sample provider and were not determined by assay-based typing.

TCRbeta CDR3 regions were amplified from genomic DNA by means of the immunoSEQ Assay, a bias-controlled multiplex PCR. On the authors' methods: Nucleated cell counts per sample were estimated from amplification of reference gene primers within the assay. To quantify the absolute abundance of each unique TCRbeta CDR3 rearrangement, sequence reads were collapsed and filtered. For each sample, productive Simpson clonality was calculated as the square root of Simpson's diversity index across productive rearrangements. TCRdb limited this immuneACCESS table to in-frame rearrangements with V and J called. A share of clones is missing; checked studies link under half to unresolved V genes, and the rest is unexplained. That table gives V, J and clone size, and the DNA gave D and trimming. This sample comprises roughly 330,000 clones, 87% of them detected only once. The ten largest account for approximately 9.9% of the sample.

What the authors observed across the whole study: How much clinical and demographic metadata was included differed by source and by participant, and the metadata was provided uncurated.

Source material: peripheral blood. The source of this sequence is a man aged 25 to 40 with COVID-19, enrolled during active disease.

Read as DNA, the sequence is TGTGCCAGCAGTTCCCAGGGTGACACTGAAGCTTTCTTT. Translation gives CASSSQGDTEAFF. The chain employs TRBV6-6 and TRBJ1-1; tentative D gene TRBD1, with 5 bases matching. The CDR3 spans 13 residues, from the cysteine through the phenylalanine. Only CDR3 DNA remains: 39 bases, in frame from the first base. V loses 4 bases, J loses 3 bases, and the germline ends lie 9 bases apart. The germline V gene (reference sequence) sets CDR1 to MNHNY and CDR2 to SVGAGI.